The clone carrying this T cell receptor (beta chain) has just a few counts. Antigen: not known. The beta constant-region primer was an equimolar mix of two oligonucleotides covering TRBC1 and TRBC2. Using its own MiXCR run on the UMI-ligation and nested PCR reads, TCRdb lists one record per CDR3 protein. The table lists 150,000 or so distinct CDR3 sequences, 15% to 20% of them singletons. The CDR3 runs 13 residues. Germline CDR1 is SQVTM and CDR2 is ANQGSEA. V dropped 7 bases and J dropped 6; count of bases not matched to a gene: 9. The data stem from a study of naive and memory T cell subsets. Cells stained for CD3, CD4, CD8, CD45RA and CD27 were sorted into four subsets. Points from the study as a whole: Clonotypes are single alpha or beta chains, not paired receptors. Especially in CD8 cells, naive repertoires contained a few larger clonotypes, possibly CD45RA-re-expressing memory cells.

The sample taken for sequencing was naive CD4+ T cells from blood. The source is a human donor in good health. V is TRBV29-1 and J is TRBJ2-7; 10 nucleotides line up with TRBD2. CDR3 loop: CSASSGLAFEQYF. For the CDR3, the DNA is TGCAGCGCTTCGTCGGGACTAGCGTTCGAGCAGTACTTC.